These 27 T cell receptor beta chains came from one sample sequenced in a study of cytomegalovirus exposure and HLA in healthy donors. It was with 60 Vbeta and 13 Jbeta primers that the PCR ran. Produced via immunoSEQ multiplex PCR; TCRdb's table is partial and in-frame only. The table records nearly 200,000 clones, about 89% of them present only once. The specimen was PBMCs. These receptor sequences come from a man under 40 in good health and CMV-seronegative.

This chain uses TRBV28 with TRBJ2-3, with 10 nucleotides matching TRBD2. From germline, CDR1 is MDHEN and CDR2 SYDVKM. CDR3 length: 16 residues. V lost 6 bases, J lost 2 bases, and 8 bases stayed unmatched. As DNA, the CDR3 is TGTGCCAGCAGCCCCATCGGACTAGCGGCCACAGATACGCAGTATTTT. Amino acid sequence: CASSPIGLAATDTQYF.

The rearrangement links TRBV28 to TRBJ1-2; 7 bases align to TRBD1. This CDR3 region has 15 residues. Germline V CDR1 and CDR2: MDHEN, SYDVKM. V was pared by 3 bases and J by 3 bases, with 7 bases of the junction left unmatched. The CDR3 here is CASSFQGGLDYGYTF. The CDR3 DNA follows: TGTGCCAGCAGTTTTCAGGGGGGATTGGACTATGGCTACACCTTC.

CDR3 amino acids: CASSPGQEAGNTIYF. CDR3 in DNA: TGTGCCAGCAGTCCCGGACAGGAGGCTGGAAACACCATATATTTT. This chain joins TRBV2 and TRBJ1-3; 7 bases are shared with TRBD1. Unmatched junction bases numbered 6, after V lost 5 bases and J lost 2 bases. The CDR3 loop spans 15 amino acids. Germline V gene data show CDR1 as SNHLY and CDR2 as FYNNEI.

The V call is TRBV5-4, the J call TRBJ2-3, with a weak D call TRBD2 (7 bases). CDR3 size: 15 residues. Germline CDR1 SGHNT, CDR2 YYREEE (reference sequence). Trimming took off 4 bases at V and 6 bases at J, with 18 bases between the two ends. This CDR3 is CASSTQSGGRDTQYF. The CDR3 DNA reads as TGTGCCAGCAGCACCCAATCGGGGGGCCGCGATACGCAGTATTTT.

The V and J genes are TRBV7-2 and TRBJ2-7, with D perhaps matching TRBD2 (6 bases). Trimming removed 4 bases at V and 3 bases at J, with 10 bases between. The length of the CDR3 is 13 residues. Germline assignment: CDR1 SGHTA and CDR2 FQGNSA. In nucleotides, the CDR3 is TGTGCCAGCAGCTGGAGGGACGGCTACGAGCAGTACTTC. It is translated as CASSWRDGYEQYF. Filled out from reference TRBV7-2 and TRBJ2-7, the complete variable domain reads GAGVSQSPSNKVTEKGKDVELRCDPISGHTALYWYRQSLGQGLEFLIYFQGNSAPDKSGLPSDRFSAERTGGSVSTLTIQRTQQEDSAVYLCASSWRDGYEQYFGPGTRLTVT.

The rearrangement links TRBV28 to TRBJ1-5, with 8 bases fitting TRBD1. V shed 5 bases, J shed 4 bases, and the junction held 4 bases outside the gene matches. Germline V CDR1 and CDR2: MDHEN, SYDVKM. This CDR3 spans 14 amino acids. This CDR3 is CASSVGQVNQPQHF. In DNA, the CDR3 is TGTGCCAGCAGTGTGGGACAGGTTAATCAGCCCCAGCATTTT. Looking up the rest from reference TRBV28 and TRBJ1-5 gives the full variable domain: DVKVTQSSRYLVKRTGEKVFLECVQDMDHENMFWYRQDPGLGLRLIYFSYDVKMKEKGDIPEGYSVSREKKERFSLILESASTNQTSMYLCASSVGQVNQPQHFGDGTRLSIL.

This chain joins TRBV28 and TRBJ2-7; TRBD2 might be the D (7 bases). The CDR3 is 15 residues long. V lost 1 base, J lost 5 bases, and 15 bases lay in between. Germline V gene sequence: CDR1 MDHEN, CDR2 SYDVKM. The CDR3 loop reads CASSLLVWGGHEQYF. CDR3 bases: TGTGCCAGCAGTTTATTGGTCTGGGGGGGCCACGAGCAGTACTTC.

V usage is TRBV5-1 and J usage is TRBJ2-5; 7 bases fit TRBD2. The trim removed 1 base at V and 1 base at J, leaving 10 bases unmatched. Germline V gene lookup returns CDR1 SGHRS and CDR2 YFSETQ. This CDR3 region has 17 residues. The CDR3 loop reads CASSLLGGYGSQETQYF. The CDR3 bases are TGCGCCAGCAGCTTGTTGGGGGGGTACGGCAGCCAAGAGACCCAGTACTTC.

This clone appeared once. The CDR3 DNA is TGTGCCAGCAGCCTAGGGGGTAGCTCCTACGAGCAGTACTTC. The encoded protein is CASSLGGSSYEQYF. The V and J genes are TRBV6-1 and TRBJ2-7; possibly TRBD1 for D (6 bases). Germline CDR1 and CDR2: MNHNS and SASEGT. Trimming shortened V by 6 bases and J by 0 bases, and 12 bases separated the two germline ends. This CDR3 comprises 14 residues.

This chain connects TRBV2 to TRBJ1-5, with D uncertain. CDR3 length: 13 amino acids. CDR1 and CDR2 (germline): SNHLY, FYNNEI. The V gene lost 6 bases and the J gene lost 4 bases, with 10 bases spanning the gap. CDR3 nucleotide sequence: TGTGCCAGCAGCGGATCCGGGAATCAGCCCCAGCATTTT. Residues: CASSGSGNQPQHF.

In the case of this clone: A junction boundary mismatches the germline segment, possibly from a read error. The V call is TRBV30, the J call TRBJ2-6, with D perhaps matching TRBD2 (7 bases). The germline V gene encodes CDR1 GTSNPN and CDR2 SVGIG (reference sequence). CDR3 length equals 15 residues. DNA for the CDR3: TGTGCCTGGAGTGTAACGCCCGCGGGGGCCAACGGCCTGACTTTC. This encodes CAWSVTPAGANGLTF.

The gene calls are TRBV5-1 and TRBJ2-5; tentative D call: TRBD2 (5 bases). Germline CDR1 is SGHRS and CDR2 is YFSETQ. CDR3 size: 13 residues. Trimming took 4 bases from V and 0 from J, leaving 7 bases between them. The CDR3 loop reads CASSGEYQETQYF. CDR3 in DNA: TGCGCCAGCAGCGGGGAGTACCAAGAGACCCAGTACTTC.

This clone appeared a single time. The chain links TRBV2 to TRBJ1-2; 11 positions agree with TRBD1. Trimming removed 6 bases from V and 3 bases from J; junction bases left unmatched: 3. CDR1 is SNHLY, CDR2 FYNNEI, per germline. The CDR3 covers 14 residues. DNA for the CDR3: TGTGCCAGCAGAGGGACAGGGGGTTACTATGGCTACACCTTC. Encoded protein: CASRGTGGYYGYTF.

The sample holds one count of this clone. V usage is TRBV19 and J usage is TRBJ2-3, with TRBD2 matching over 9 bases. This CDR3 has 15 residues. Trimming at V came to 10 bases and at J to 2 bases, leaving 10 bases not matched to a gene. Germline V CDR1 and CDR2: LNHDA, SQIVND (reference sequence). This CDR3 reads CATLQTSGYTDTQYF. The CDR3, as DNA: TGTGCCACCCTTCAGACTAGCGGTTACACAGATACGCAGTATTTT.

CDR3 in amino acids: CASSSRGEQYF. The CDR3 DNA reads TGTGCCAGCAGCTCCCGAGGCGAGCAGTACTTC. The V and J genes are TRBV11-2 and TRBJ2-7; D is ambiguous. Per the germline V gene, CDR1 is SGHAT and CDR2 is FQNNGV. This CDR3 has 11 amino acids. Trimming took 4 bases from V and 6 from J, leaving 7 bases between them.

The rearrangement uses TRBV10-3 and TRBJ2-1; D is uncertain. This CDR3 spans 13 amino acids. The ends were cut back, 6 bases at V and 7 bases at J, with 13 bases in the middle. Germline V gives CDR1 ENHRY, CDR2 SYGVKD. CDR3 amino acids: CAISEPGPNEQFF. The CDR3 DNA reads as TGTGCCATCAGCGAGCCCGGTCCAAATGAGCAGTTCTTC.

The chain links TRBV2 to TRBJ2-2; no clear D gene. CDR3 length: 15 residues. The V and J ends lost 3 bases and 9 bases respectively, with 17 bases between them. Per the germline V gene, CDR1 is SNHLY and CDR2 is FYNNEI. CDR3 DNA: TGTGCCAGCAGTGATAGCCTGCCGAGTGGCTGGGAGCTGTTTTTT. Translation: CASSDSLPSGWELFF.

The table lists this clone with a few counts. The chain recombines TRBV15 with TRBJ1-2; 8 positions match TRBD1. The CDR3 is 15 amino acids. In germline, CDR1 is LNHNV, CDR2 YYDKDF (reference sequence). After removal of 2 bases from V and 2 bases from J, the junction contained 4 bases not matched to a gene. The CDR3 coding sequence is TGTGCCACCAGCAGAACGGGACAGGCGAACTATGGCTACACCTTC. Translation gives CATSRTGQANYGYTF.

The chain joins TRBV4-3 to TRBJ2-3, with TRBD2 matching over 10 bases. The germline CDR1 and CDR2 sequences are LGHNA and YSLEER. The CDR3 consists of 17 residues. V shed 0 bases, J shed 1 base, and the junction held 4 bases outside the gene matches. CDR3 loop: CASSQDYGTSGTDTQYF. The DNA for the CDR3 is TGCGCCAGCAGCCAAGATTACGGGACTAGCGGCACAGATACGCAGTATTTT.

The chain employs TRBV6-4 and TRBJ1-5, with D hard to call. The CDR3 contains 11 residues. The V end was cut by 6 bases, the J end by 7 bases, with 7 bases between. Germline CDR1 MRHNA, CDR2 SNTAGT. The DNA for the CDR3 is TGTGCCAGCAGCGCCAGACAGCCCCAGCATTTT. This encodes CASSARQPQHF.

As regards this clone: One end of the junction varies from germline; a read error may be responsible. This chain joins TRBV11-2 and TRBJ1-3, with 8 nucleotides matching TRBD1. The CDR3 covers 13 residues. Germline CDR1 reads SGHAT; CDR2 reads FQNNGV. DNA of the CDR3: TGTGCCAGCAGCCCAAACCGGGACAGGCGGCTTAACTTT. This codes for CASSPNRDRRLNF. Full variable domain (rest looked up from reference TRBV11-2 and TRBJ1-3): EAGVAQSPRYKIIEKRQSVAFWCNPISGHATLYWYQQILGQGPKLLIQFQNNGVVDDSQLPKDRFSAERLKGVDSTLKIQPAKLEDSAVYLCASSPNRDRRLNFGEGSWLTVV.

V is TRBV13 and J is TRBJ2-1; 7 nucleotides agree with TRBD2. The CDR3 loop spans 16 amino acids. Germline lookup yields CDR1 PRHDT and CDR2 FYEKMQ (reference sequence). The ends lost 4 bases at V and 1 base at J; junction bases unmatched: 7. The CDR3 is CASSSVGGGSYNEQFF. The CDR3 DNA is TGTGCCAGCAGCTCCGTAGGCGGGGGATCCTACAATGAGCAGTTCTTC.

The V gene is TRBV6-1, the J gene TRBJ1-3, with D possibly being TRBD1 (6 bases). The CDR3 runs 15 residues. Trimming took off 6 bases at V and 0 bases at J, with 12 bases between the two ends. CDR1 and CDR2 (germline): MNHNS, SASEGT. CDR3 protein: CASSGQYSSGNTIYF. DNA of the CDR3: TGTGCCAGCAGCGGACAGTATAGCTCTGGAAACACCATATATTTT.

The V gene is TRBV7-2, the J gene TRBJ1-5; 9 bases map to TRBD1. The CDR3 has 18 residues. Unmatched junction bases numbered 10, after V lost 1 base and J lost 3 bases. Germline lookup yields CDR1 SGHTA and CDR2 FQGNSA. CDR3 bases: TGTGCCAGCAGCTTAGATCATGCGACAGGGGGGGCCAATCAGCCCCAGCATTTT. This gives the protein CASSLDHATGGANQPQHF.

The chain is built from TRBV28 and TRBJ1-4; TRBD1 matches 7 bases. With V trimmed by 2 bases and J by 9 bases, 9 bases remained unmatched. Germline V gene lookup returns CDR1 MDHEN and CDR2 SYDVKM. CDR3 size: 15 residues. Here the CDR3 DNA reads TGTGCCAGCAGTTTAGGGACAGCCTTGGGGAAAAAACTGTTTTTT. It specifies CASSLGTALGKKLFF.

The CDR3 DNA follows: TGCGCCAGCAGTGAGCAGTCCTACAATGAGCAGTTCTTC. This translates into CASSEQSYNEQFF. The V and J genes are TRBV10-1 and TRBJ2-1, with D uncertain. CDR3 size: 13 residues. Trimming cost V 2 bases and J 1 base, with 3 bases left between them. Per the germline V gene, CDR1 is WNHNN and CDR2 is SYGVQD (reference sequence).

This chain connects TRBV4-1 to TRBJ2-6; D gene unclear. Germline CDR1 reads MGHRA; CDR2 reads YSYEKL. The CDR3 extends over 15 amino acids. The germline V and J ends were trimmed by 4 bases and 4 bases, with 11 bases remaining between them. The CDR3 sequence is CASSPLEKGANVLTF. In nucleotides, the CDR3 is TGCGCCAGCAGCCCGCTCGAGAAAGGGGCCAACGTCCTGACTTTC.